These T cell receptor beta chains were read from a single sample in a study of control samples from healthy donors and cancer patients. Assay used: immunoSEQ multiplex PCR; TCRdb lists only in-frame clones, some missing. The table lists under 450,000 clones, about nine tenths of them singletons, with more than 6% in the top ten. Specimen: PBMCs. Receptors originate from a man between 40 and 49 years old with head and neck cancer. CDR3s include the opening cysteine and the closing phenylalanine or tryptophan. D genes are given only for firm matches. Rows may omit the clone size; those that give it use once, few, many or a size class.

j_call v_call clone_size d_call cdr3_aa cdr3_nt
TRBJ1-4 TRBV3-1/TRBV3-2 - TRBD1 CASSRYRGATNEKLFF TGTGCCAGCAGCCGCTACAGGGGGGCAACTAATGAAAAACTGTTTTTT
TRBJ2-1 TRBV6-5 - - CASSYRLPSSYNEQFF TGTGCCAGCAGTTATCGACTCCCGAGCTCCTACAATGAGCAGTTCTTC
TRBJ1-1 TRBV11-3 - - CASSPPGHTEAFF TGTGCCAGCAGCCCACCCGGGCACACTGAAGCTTTCTTT
TRBJ1-2 TRBV7-2 - TRBD1 CASSLGTGEGYTF TGTGCCAGCAGCCTAGGGACAGGGGAAGGCTACACCTTC
TRBJ1-1 TRBV10-1 - TRBD1 CASSDRGTMNTEAFF TGCGCCAGCAGCGACAGGGGCACCATGAACACTGAAGCTTTCTTT
TRBJ2-3 TRBV27 - - CASSPLPSTDTQYF TGTGCCAGCAGTCCCCTCCCTAGCACAGATACGCAGTATTTT
TRBJ1-6 TRBV7-8 few - CASSLAVGSLNSPLHF TGTGCCAGCAGCTTAGCAGTGGGTTCCTTAAATTCACCCCTCCACTTT
TRBJ1-3 TRBV28 few - CASSLSTRNTIYF TGTGCCAGCAGTTTGTCCACCCGAAACACCATATATTTT
TRBJ2-1 TRBV11-3 - TRBD2 CASSSGAGGYNEQFF TGTGCCAGCAGCTCCGGAGCGGGGGGTTACAATGAGCAGTTCTTC
TRBJ2-5 TRBV5-1 - - CASSLRGGQETQYF TGCGCCAGCAGCTTGCGAGGGGGGCAAGAGACCCAGTACTTC
TRBJ2-7 TRBV5-6 - - CASSLFGPGVAYEQYF TGTGCCAGCAGCTTGTTCGGTCCTGGGGTCGCCTACGAGCAGTACTTC
TRBJ2-5 TRBV27 - TRBD2 CATPVTSGGAETQYF TGTGCCACCCCTGTCACTAGCGGGGGTGCGGAGACCCAGTACTTC
TRBJ2-5 TRBV5-4 - TRBD1 CASSLGRGRETQYF TGTGCCAGCAGCTTGGGTAGGGGGCGTGAGACCCAGTACTTC
TRBJ2-3 TRBV9 - - CASSDPSSTDTQYF TGTGCCAGCAGCGATCCCTCTAGCACAGATACGCAGTATTTT
TRBJ2-7 TRBV27 - TRBD2 CASSLSILPLLAGSYEQYF TGTGCCAGCAGTTTATCGATCCTGCCCTTACTAGCGGGCTCCTACGAGCAGTACTTC
TRBJ1-1 TRBV19 once TRBD1 CASSPGQPSNTEAFF TGTGCCAGTAGTCCGGGACAGCCCTCGAACACTGAAGCTTTCTTT
TRBJ2-7 TRBV10-3 - - CAIRGGEASSYEQYF TGTGCCATCAGGGGCGGAGAGGCCAGCTCCTACGAGCAGTACTTC
TRBJ2-3 TRBV10-3 once - CATGPTDTQYF TGTGCCACTGGTCCCACAGATACGCAGTATTTT
TRBJ1-1 TRBV6-1 - - CASSDLRVLGAFF TGTGCCAGCAGTGATTTAAGGGTGCTCGGTGCTTTCTTT
TRBJ2-7 TRBV6-2/TRBV6-3 - - CASSYSVHSSSYEQYF TGTGCCAGCAGTTACTCCGTCCATTCATCTTCCTACGAGCAGTACTTC
TRBJ1-5 TRBV27 - TRBD1 CASSSGTGGLNQPQHF TGTGCCAGCAGTTCCGGAACAGGGGGACTCAATCAGCCCCAGCATTTT
TRBJ2-1 TRBV9 - - CASSVAEQEQFF TGTGCCAGCAGCGTAGCGGAGCAGGAGCAGTTCTTC
TRBJ2-1 TRBV7-7 - - CASSLPNSQWRTNGHNEQFF TGTGCTAGCAGCTTGCCTAACTCACAGTGGAGAACAAACGGGCACAATGAGCAGTTCTTC
TRBJ2-6 TRBV6-1 - - CASSEAPVWGANVLTF TGTGCCAGCAGTGAAGCCCCCGTTTGGGGGGCCAACGTCCTGACTTTC
TRBJ2-6 TRBV3-1/TRBV3-2 - - CASSPTVSGANVLTF TGTGCCAGCAGCCCGACCGTCTCTGGGGCCAACGTCCTGACTTTC
TRBJ2-1 TRBV7-9 - TRBD2 CASSSLAGADGVYNEQFF TGTGCCAGCAGCTCGCTAGCGGGAGCGGACGGGGTCTACAATGAGCAGTTCTTC
TRBJ2-1 TRBV14 - TRBD1 CASSQAAGPARDSHNEQFF TGTGCCAGCAGCCAAGCTGCGGGTCCCGCCCGGGACAGTCACAATGAGCAGTTCTTC
TRBJ1-1 TRBV29-1 - TRBD1 CSLQGAGQRAFF TGCAGCCTCCAGGGGGCTGGGCAGCGGGCTTTCTTT
TRBJ1-1 TRBV6-2/TRBV6-3 - - CASSHHDSLNTEAFF TGTGCCAGCAGTCACCATGACAGCCTGAACACTGAAGCTTTCTTT
TRBJ1-2 TRBV25-1 - - CASSITGTYGYTF TGTGCCAGCAGTATCACAGGGACCTATGGCTACACCTTC
TRBJ1-1 TRBV9 - TRBD1 CASSVAEDRGQGYTEAFF TGTGCCAGCAGCGTAGCCGAAGACAGGGGGCAAGGGTACACTGAAGCTTTCTTT
TRBJ1-1 TRBV5-1 - - CASSVSGDTEAFF TGCGCCAGCAGCGTCTCGGGGGACACTGAAGCTTTCTTT
TRBJ1-2 TRBV14 - - CASSQQGNGYTF TGTGCCAGCAGCCAGCAGGGGAATGGCTACACCTTC
TRBJ1-4 TRBV7-9 - - CASSLEGGKLFF TGTGCCAGCAGCTTAGAGGGTGGAAAACTGTTTTTT
TRBJ2-3 TRBV6-5 - - CASSYSSADTQYF TGTGCCAGCAGTTACTCAAGCGCCGATACGCAGTATTTT
TRBJ2-7 TRBV19 once TRBD1 CASGPGTVYEQYF TGTGCCAGTGGGCCGGGGACAGTTTACGAGCAGTACTTC
TRBJ2-5 TRBV19 - TRBD2 CASSIRGGLETQYF TGTGCCAGTAGTATCCGGGGGGGCTTGGAGACCCAGTACTTC
TRBJ1-1 TRBV20-1 - - CSATEGTEAFF TGCAGTGCTACAGAAGGGACTGAAGCTTTCTTT
TRBJ1-1 TRBV10-3 - - CAISESTMRWVTEAFF TGTGCCATCAGTGAGTCGACTATGAGGTGGGTCACTGAAGCTTTCTTT
TRBJ2-1 TRBV5-6 once - CASSLMESSYNEQFF TGTGCCAGCAGCTTGATGGAGAGCTCCTACAATGAGCAGTTCTTC
TRBJ1-1 TRBV6-4 - TRBD1 CASSASGTGVLEAFF TGTGCCAGCAGTGCCTCCGGGACAGGGGTACTTGAAGCTTTCTTT
TRBJ1-1 TRBV27 - TRBD1 CASSLSWDSMNTEAFF TGTGCCAGCAGTTTATCATGGGACAGTATGAACACTGAAGCTTTCTTT
TRBJ2-1 TRBV9 - TRBD2 CASSVGGSGGNEQFF TGTGCCAGCAGCGTAGGGGGTAGCGGGGGTAATGAGCAGTTCTTC
TRBJ1-1 TRBV9 - - CASTSGGPTEAFF TGTGCCAGCACCTCTGGGGGGCCCACTGAAGCTTTCTTT
TRBJ1-4 TRBV12-5 - TRBD1 CASGAWRTGGNSANEKLFF TGTGCTAGTGGTGCGTGGCGGACAGGGGGTAACAGTGCTAATGAAAAACTGTTTTTT
TRBJ2-7 TRBV11-2 - - CASRAFPGSTYEQYF TGTGCCAGCAGGGCCTTTCCGGGCTCAACTTACGAGCAGTACTTC
TRBJ1-2 TRBV6-5 - - CASNYQGSYGYTF TGTGCCAGTAACTACCAGGGCAGCTATGGCTACACCTTC
TRBJ2-7 TRBV9 - TRBD1 CASSPGQGDYEQYF TGTGCCAGCAGCCCTGGACAGGGGGATTACGAGCAGTACTTC
TRBJ1-1 TRBV5-1 once - CASWRVNTEAFF TGCGCCAGCTGGAGGGTGAACACTGAAGCTTTCTTT
TRBJ2-1 TRBV14 - - CASSLRLGGLDEQFF TGTGCCAGCAGCCTTCGACTAGGGGGACTCGATGAGCAGTTCTTC
TRBJ2-6 TRBV5-5 - - CASRWEVGANVLTF TGTGCCAGCAGGTGGGAAGTTGGGGCCAACGTCCTGACTTTC
TRBJ2-7 TRBV19 - - CASRSNYEQYF TGTGCCAGTAGATCAAACTACGAGCAGTACTTC